This T cell receptor beta chain was recorded in a study of blood T cell repertoires in COVID-19. For the study at large: Whether acute or convalescent, the COVID-19 samples came from the United States, Italy and Spain.

Germline-derived CDR1 and CDR2 are SEHNR and FQNEAQ (reference sequence). Between the trimmed V and J ends, which lost 2 bases and 0 bases, there was a span of 20 bases. The CDR3 spans 18 residues. TCRdb's copy holds only in-frame clones and misses some; the assay was immunoSEQ multiplex PCR. The sample lists about 240,000 clones, roughly 90% occurring once. What was sequenced was PBMCs or T cells enriched from blood (not recorded which). The genes are TRBV7-9 and TRBJ2-7; D might be TRBD2 (5 bases). This receptor was obtained from a woman aged 25-40 years with acute COVID-19. The CDR3 sequence: CASSLRPGVSEISYEQYF. The CDR3 bases are TGTGCCAGCAGCTTACGACCCGGGGTTAGCGAGATCTCCTACGAGCAGTACTTC.